Listed below are T cell receptor beta chains from one sample, sequenced in a study of blood T cell repertoires in COVID-19. The method was immunoSEQ multiplex PCR; TCRdb's version includes in-frame clones alone and lacks a portion of them. Among some 100,000 clones listed, approximately 80% were seen once. Sample: peripheral blood. These receptors were taken from a man aged 50 or older with acute or convalescent COVID-19. Each CDR3 is given with its conserved first and last residue. The D gene is left open where the match is weak. Expanded clones get a size class; other rows say once, few or many, or leave the size out.

CASSERGKYSPLHF,TGTGCCAGCAGTGAGCGAGGGAAATATTCACCCCTCCACTTT,TRBJ1-6,.,.,TRBV6-1
CASTPEPGETQYF,TGTGCCAGCACCCCGGAGCCGGGAGAGACCCAGTACTTC,TRBJ2-5,.,.,TRBV7-9
CASSISLNAGWNQPQHF,TGTGCCAGTAGTATATCCCTCAACGCGGGGTGGAATCAGCCCCAGCATTTT,TRBJ1-5,.,.,TRBV19
CARSLAYRDRGNTEAFF,TGTGCCAGAAGCCTTGCGTACCGGGACAGGGGGAACACTGAAGCTTTCTTT,TRBJ1-1,TRBD1,.,TRBV5-3
CASSFGGPYEQYF,TGTGCCAGCAGCTTCGGGGGGCCCTACGAGCAGTACTTC,TRBJ2-7,.,.,TRBV11-3
CASSLNRKAKEQYF,TGTGCCAGCAGCTTAAACAGAAAGGCTAAGGAGCAGTACTTC,TRBJ2-7,.,once,TRBV5-8
CASSLGTGGSNQPQHF,TGTGCCAGCAGCTTAGGGACAGGGGGAAGCAATCAGCCCCAGCATTTT,TRBJ1-5,TRBD1,few,TRBV7-9
CASSPRDRVNIQYF,TGTGCCAGCAGCCCCCGGGACAGGGTAAACATTCAGTACTTC,TRBJ2-4,TRBD1,.,TRBV3-1/TRBV3-2
CASSYSNRVVGQPQHF,TGTGCCAGCAGTTACTCGAACAGGGTCGTCGGGCAGCCCCAGCATTTT,TRBJ1-5,.,.,TRBV6-6
CASSLKAGGFTDTQYF,TGTGCCAGCAGCTTAAAGGCGGGGGGTTTCACAGATACGCAGTATTTT,TRBJ2-3,TRBD2,.,TRBV7-3
CASSDRGRYYEQYF,TGTGCCAGCAGTGATAGGGGGCGATATTACGAGCAGTACTTC,TRBJ2-7,TRBD1,few,TRBV2
CASSVDGSGSKNEQYF,TGTGCCAGCAGCGTAGACGGTAGCGGGAGTAAGAACGAGCAGTACTTC,TRBJ2-7,TRBD2,.,TRBV9
CSALSGEGSYNEQFF,TGCAGCGCCCTGTCGGGGGAGGGCTCCTACAATGAGCAGTTCTTC,TRBJ2-1,TRBD2,.,TRBV29-1
CASSFPGGFNEQFF,TGTGCCAGCAGTTTTCCAGGGGGCTTCAATGAGCAGTTCTTC,TRBJ2-1,TRBD1,.,TRBV27
CASSQDPQRGRNEQFF,TGTGCCAGCAGCCAAGATCCCCAGCGGGGGAGGAATGAGCAGTTCTTC,TRBJ2-1,TRBD2,.,TRBV3-1/TRBV3-2
CASSQRLAGEGETQYF,TGTGCCAGCAGCCAGAGACTAGCGGGAGAAGGAGAGACCCAGTACTTC,TRBJ2-5,TRBD2,.,TRBV4-2
CASRRQGLDSGNTIYF,TGTGCCAGTAGAAGACAGGGGCTAGACTCTGGAAACACCATATATTTT,TRBJ1-3,TRBD1,.,TRBV19
CASSSGVTYEQYF,TGTGCCAGCAGCTCAGGGGTTACCTACGAGCAGTACTTC,TRBJ2-7,.,few,TRBV7-9
CASSPEGHSNQPQHF,TGTGCCAGCTCACCTGAGGGACATAGCAATCAGCCCCAGCATTTT,TRBJ1-5,.,few,TRBV18
CASSARVLGGANVLTF,TGTGCCAGCAGCGCGAGGGTTTTGGGTGGGGCCAACGTCCTGACTTTC,TRBJ2-6,.,.,TRBV5-5
CASSYAGGGTYEQYF,TGTGCCAGCAGCTACGCGGGCGGGGGGACCTACGAGCAGTACTTC,TRBJ2-7,TRBD2,.,TRBV11-2
CASSHTGQGYEQYF,TGTGCCAGCAGTCATACGGGACAGGGTTACGAGCAGTACTTC,TRBJ2-7,TRBD1,once,TRBV27